The present T cell receptor (beta chain) was sequenced within a study of shared clonotypes between healthy human individuals. Germline loops: CDR1 SNHLY, CDR2 FYNNEI. The length of the CDR3 is 13 residues. Trimming stripped 7 bases from V and 7 bases from J, with 13 bases between. Assay used: immunoSEQ multiplex PCR; TCRdb lists only in-frame clones, some missing. The sample has approximately 940,000 clones, over 60% seen once. J is TRBJ1-4 and V is TRBV2, with D maybe TRBD1 (6 bases). Specimen: memory CD4+ T cells sorted from blood. Specified subset: CD45RA-negative fraction. The TCR originated in a man in his late teens or twenties in good health. The CDR3 bases are TGTGCCAGCAAAGTCCAGGGGTCTGAAAAACTGTTTTTT. Translation: CASKVQGSEKLFF.